This entry is about one T cell receptor beta chain. Its specificity is unknown. The time point here: 2015-2016 season, 7 days after influenza vaccination. These data originate in a study of follicular helper T cells after annual influenza vaccination. Study as a whole: Across the 2013-2014, 2014-2015 and 2015-2016 vaccination seasons, some subjects were resampled. Notes on the study in general: Undersampling of the much larger non-cTfh compartments could not be excluded for influenza clone enrichment. Day 7 ICOS+CD38+ clones later appeared mostly in ICOS-CD38- cTfh.

Germline V gives CDR1 MNHNY, CDR2 SVGAGI (reference sequence). The length of the CDR3 is 14 residues. Trimming removed 6 bases at V and 4 bases at J, with 13 bases between. Assay: immunoSEQ multiplex PCR; the TCRdb copy retains only in-frame clones and omits some. The profile covers about 6,800 clones, with roughly 86% appearing a single time and 1.1% to 1.5% taken by the ten largest. The TCR comes from an adult who received the influenza vaccine. Sequenced here: CXCR5- memory CD4+ T cells sorted from blood, sampled 7 days after influenza vaccination. The V call is TRBV6-6, the J call TRBJ1-5; D not resolved. The CDR3 coding sequence is TGTGCCAGCAGGGCAAGGACGGAGAATCAGCCCCAGCATTTT. This codes for CASRARTENQPQHF.